Listed here are 9 T cell receptor beta chains from one sample, sequenced in a study of T cell responses to AZD1222 COVID-19 vaccine. TCRdb's table, derived via immunoSEQ multiplex PCR, lists solely in-frame clones and lacks some. The sample yields 55,000 to 70,000 clones, more than 70% seen once. The starting material was peripheral blood, obtained on day 0 of AZD1222 vaccination. The receptors were gathered from an adult in good health.

V gene TRBV28 combines with J gene TRBJ1-3, with D tentatively TRBD1 (5 bases). V was pared by 0 bases and J by 2 bases, with 8 bases between. Germline values: CDR1 MDHEN, CDR2 SYDVKM. The length of the CDR3 is 15 residues. The CDR3 reads CASSLWRGPGNTIYF. CDR3 nucleotides: TGTGCCAGCAGTTTATGGAGGGGACCTGGAAACACCATATATTTT.

The rearrangement joins TRBV7-9 to TRBJ2-7; TRBD2 aligns across 8 bases. Germline CDR1 is SEHNR and CDR2 is FQNEAQ (reference sequence). The CDR3 runs 15 residues. The trim removed 2 bases at V and 6 bases at J, leaving 9 bases unmatched. CDR3 sequence: CASSLTGTRGREQYF. DNA for the CDR3: TGTGCCAGCAGCTTAACCGGGACTAGAGGTCGCGAGCAGTACTTC.

The sample holds one count of this clone. The chain joins TRBV7-3 to TRBJ2-3; 14 bases fit TRBD2. Germline CDR1 is SGHTA and CDR2 is FQGTGA. Trimming cost V 2 bases and J 6 bases; bases outside gene matches: 13. CDR3 length: 19 amino acids. CDR3 DNA sequence: TGTGCCAGCAGCTTAGTCGGGCGAGTGGGACTAGCGGGAGTTGATACGCAGTATTTT. Translating gives CASSLVGRVGLAGVDTQYF.

The chain is built from TRBV9 and TRBJ1-1; D is possibly TRBD1 (6 bases). Trimming took 5 bases from V and 1 from J, leaving 18 bases between them. The CDR3 sequence is 16 residues long. The germline CDR1 and CDR2 sequences are SGDLS and YYNGEE. CDR3 nucleotides: TGTGCCAGCAGTGGTTACAGGGATTTCGGGAACACTGAAGCTTTCTTT. Its translation: CASSGYRDFGNTEAFF.

This clone was counted only a few times. The chain links TRBV18 to TRBJ2-1, with 14 positions matching TRBD2. CDR3 length equals 19 residues. Trimming at V came to 5 bases and at J to 10 bases, leaving 19 bases not matched to a gene. The germline V gene has CDR1 KGHSH and CDR2 LQKENI. The CDR3 DNA follows: TGTGCCAGCTCAAGTACACAGGGAGGACTAGCGGGAGGACTCAGAGAGCAGTTCTTC. This gives the protein CASSSTQGGLAGGLREQFF.

This sequence joins TRBV24-1 and TRBJ1-2; TRBD1 agrees at 7 bases. After removal of 4 bases from V and 6 bases from J, the junction contained 10 bases not matched to a gene. The CDR3 spans 15 residues. Germline V gene lookup returns CDR1 KGHDR and CDR2 SFDVKD. CDR3 residues: CATSEGGSTGNGYTF. CDR3 DNA sequence: TGTGCCACCAGTGAGGGGGGGTCGACAGGGAATGGCTACACCTTC.

The V gene is TRBV29-1, the J gene TRBJ1-1; D unclear. The CDR3 is 12 residues long. The germline gives CDR1 SQVTM, CDR2 ANQGSEA. The V end was cut by 3 bases, the J end by 9 bases, with 14 bases between. The CDR3: CSVEDRELKAFF. For the CDR3, the DNA is TGCAGCGTTGAGGACCGGGAACTGAAAGCTTTCTTT.

The chain employs TRBV7-9 and TRBJ2-7, with D tentatively TRBD2 (5 bases). The CDR3 covers 12 residues. Trimming removed 8 bases at V and 3 bases at J, with 11 bases between. Looked up from germline, CDR1 is SEHNR and CDR2 is FQNEAQ (reference sequence). The CDR3 DNA sequence: TGTGCCAGCGGCCGGGGTCTCTACGAGCAGTACTTC. The encoded protein is CASGRGLYEQYF. The whole variable domain, remainder taken from reference TRBV7-9 and TRBJ2-7, is DTGVSQNPRHKITKRGQNVTFRCDPISEHNRLYWYRQTLGQGPEFLTYFQNEAQLEKSRLLSDRFSAERPKGSFSTLEIQRTEQGDSAMYLCASGRGLYEQYFGPGTRLTVT.

The chain carries TRBV7-8 and TRBJ2-7; D tentatively fits TRBD1 or TRBD2 (5 bases each). The CDR3 is 18 residues long. CDR1 is SGHVS and CDR2 is FQNEAQ in the germline V gene. V was pared by 1 base and J by 2 bases, with 21 bases between. The CDR3 DNA sequence: TGTGCCAGCAGCTTAGTAGCCCTTGGGGGACGATGGACCTACGAGCAGTACTTC. Translated: CASSLVALGGRWTYEQYF.